This T cell receptor beta chain was captured in a study of blood T cells in healthy people across ages. About the research overall: The capture of about one barcoded beta molecule per two T cells was achieved by template switching.

Notes on the study in general: Those diversity estimates obtained from one million T cells were thought to be underestimates.

Only a few counts were recorded for this clonotype. Its antigen is not identified. V lost 5 bases and J 4 bases, leaving 12 bases between the germline ends. The CDR3 is made up of 15 amino acids. Germline V gene data show CDR1 as MNHEY and CDR2 as SVGEGT. Together with a sample-barcoded 5' primer, a J-beta primer mix was included in a second PCR lasting 7 to 11 cycles. Every sample gave at least 2.5 million paired-end reads containing CDR3. In TCRdb, the 5' RACE reads were re-called with MiXCR into one record per CDR3 protein. Altogether over a million distinct CDR3 sequences are present, 40% to 45% being singletons, with the ten largest covering about 4%. For every donor, a draw yielded 9.5 to 10 milliliters of peripheral blood.

The chain uses TRBV6-2 or TRBV6-3 and TRBJ2-6; D may be TRBD1 (5 bases). The TCR sequence derives from a woman aged 18-35 years in good health. The sample comprised blood. This CDR3 reads CASSPDRTGANVLTF. The CDR3 DNA reads as TGTGCCAGCAGTCCCGACAGAACCGGGGCCAACGTCCTGACTTTC.